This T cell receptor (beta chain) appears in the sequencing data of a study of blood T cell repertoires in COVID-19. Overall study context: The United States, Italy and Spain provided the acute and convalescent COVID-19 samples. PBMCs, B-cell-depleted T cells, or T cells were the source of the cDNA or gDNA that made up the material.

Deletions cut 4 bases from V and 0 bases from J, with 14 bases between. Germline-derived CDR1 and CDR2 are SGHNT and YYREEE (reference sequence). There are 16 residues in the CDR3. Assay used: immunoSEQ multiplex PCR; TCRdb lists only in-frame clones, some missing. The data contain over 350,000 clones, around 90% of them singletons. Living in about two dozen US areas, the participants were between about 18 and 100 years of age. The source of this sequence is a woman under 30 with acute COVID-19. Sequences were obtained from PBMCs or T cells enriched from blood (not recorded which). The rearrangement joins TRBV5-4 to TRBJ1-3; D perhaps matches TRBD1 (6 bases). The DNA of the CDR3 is TGTGCCAGCAGCCATGGACAGCAGAGCTCTGGAAACACCATATATTTT. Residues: CASSHGQQSSGNTIYF.